Listed below are T cell receptor beta chains from one sample, sequenced in a study of T-cell reconstitution after alpha-beta-depleted transplantation in children. MiXCR was run by TCRdb on the PCR reads, yielding one entry per CDR3 protein. The table lists roughly 100,000 distinct CDR3 sequences, about 8% of them singletons. The material was PBMCs from the stem cell graft donor, obtained from the stem cell graft. These receptor sequences come from a human donor who donated a stem cell graft to a child with congenital amegakaryocytic thrombocytopenia. Each CDR3 is given without its conserved first and last residue.

>TRBV12-3/TRBV12-4|TRBJ2-5
ASSRGSGVEETQY
>TRBV19|TRBJ2-1
ASSKELAMNEQF
>TRBV19|TRBJ1-5
ASSIRAGSQTQH
>TRBV10-3|TRBJ1-2
AISEDSGGYGYT
>TRBV10-3|TRBJ2-7
AISELGAYEQY
>TRBV6-1|TRBJ2-3
ASRGLTGGSTDTQY
>TRBV12-3/TRBV12-4|TRBJ1-1
ASRLFTGAGAF
>TRBV19|TRBJ1-2
ASRNGQGRHGYT
>TRBV6-5|TRBJ2-6
ASTRPGSGANVLT
>TRBV20-1|TRBJ2-3
SAQNRGSQDTQY
>TRBV20-1|TRBJ2-7
SADSLLAGAY
>TRBV5-1|TRBJ2-5
ASRGSEGRSRETQY
>TRBV20-1|TRBJ1-5
SASFLASRNQPQH
>TRBV20-1|TRBJ2-1
SASPGSQFANEQF
>TRBV24-1|TRBJ1-5
ATGGQVNQPQH
>TRBV4-3|TRBJ1-1
ATALELNTEAF
>TRBV4-1|TRBJ2-7
ASSLLGAGTYEQY
>TRBV10-3|TRBJ2-7
AISEGFAGYEQY
>TRBV7-9|TRBJ1-2
ASSLAGPRGGYT
>TRBV12-3/TRBV12-4|TRBJ1-3
ASTRQGSAGNTIY
>TRBV5-1|TRBJ1-6
ASSHGQGSSNSPLH
>TRBV6-1|TRBJ2-3
ASRNGPGRNTDTQY
>TRBV28|TRBJ2-3
ASSLIAGGKKDTQY
>TRBV9|TRBJ2-1
ASSVGSYNEQF
>TRBV5-1|TRBJ2-1
ASSLASGSYNEQF
>TRBV20-1|TRBJ2-3
SATPPGGFRTDTQY
>TRBV7-2|TRBJ2-7
ASSLWSSYEQY
>TRBV5-5|TRBJ2-5
ASSFKRGETQY
>TRBV5-1|TRBJ1-2
ASSLNSRGPSNYGYT
>TRBV18|TRBJ1-5
ASSPGHQYQPQH
>TRBV20-1|TRBJ2-7
SARDVQGGYEQY
>TRBV28|TRBJ2-4
ASSLPGLNIQY
>TRBV29-1|TRBJ2-3
SVEQGLGAGGPSTDTQY
>TRBV11-2|TRBJ2-3
ASSFGLAGGGGLTDTQY
>TRBV20-1|TRBJ2-5
SASWEGARSGETQY
>TRBV6-5|TRBJ1-5
ASSYSPGNQPQH
>TRBV9|TRBJ2-1
ASSVGQAAYNEQF
>TRBV29-1|TRBJ2-7
SVTGQGSYEQY
>TRBV5-1|TRBJ2-5
ASSLIGQETQY
>TRBV29-1|TRBJ2-7
SVGKDTVGDEQY
>TRBV6-6|TRBJ2-5
ASNGEETQY
>TRBV5-1|TRBJ1-1
ASSLGSGLSEAF
>TRBV4-3|TRBJ1-3
ASSQGVRVTSAGNTIY
>TRBV10-3|TRBJ2-3
AISPRADTQY
>TRBV5-1|TRBJ1-2
ASSGSWGQGLDGYT